The sequence of this T cell receptor (beta chain) was determined in a study of low-dose radiotherapy and immunotherapy resistance in tumors. Alpha and beta chains were covered, as first-strand cDNA relied on TRAV- and TRBV-specific primers. The authors amplified TCRs for 20 to 25 PCR cycles with a constant-region primer and a V-primer adapter. TCRdb ran MiXCR on the reads and lists one entry per CDR3 protein. Of tens of thousands of distinct CDR3 sequences detected, around a sixth appear once; the ten largest clones hold 1.3% to 1.5%. V was cut by 7 bases and J by 2 bases, with 15 bases left in between. Looked up from germline, CDR1 is SGHRS and CDR2 is YFSETQ. The CDR3 is 15 residues long. Time point in this sample: after trial treatment. Treatment defined: LDRT plus nivolumab, ipilimumab, low-dose cyclophosphamide and aspirin (RACIN trial).

The sequencing here drew on PBMCs, taken after low-dose radiotherapy plus immunotherapy. The V gene is TRBV5-1, the J gene TRBJ2-2; D gene unclear. The clonotype was recovered from a male donor with prostate cancer. The DNA for the CDR3 is TGCGCCAGCGCAGACTTTTTTACTAACACCGGGGAGCTGTTTTTT. This gives the protein CASADFFTNTGELFF.